This T cell receptor beta chain stems from a study of Ad26.COV2.S vaccination and SARS-CoV-2 variants. Study in general: Trial arm assignment for the donor was COV1001 Ad26.COV2.S.

Findings and caveats of the study: A substantial breadth of spike-specific CD8+ and CD4+ T cell responses after vaccination has been reported.

Sequencing used immunoSEQ multiplex PCR; TCRdb keeps in-frame clones, though not all of them. The sample includes about 420,000 clones, approximately 88% seen only once; the top ten take 3.6%. As for this clone: Its antigen is unidentified.

Stated treatment: around 19 received Ad26.COV2.S at low or high dose, single or two shots; 5 received placebo; per-sample allocation not given. Material that was analyzed had been drawn on day 63 after the first vaccine or placebo injection. SARS-CoV-2 spike from the Wuhan strain was encoded by the vaccine, an Ad26 vector. The CDR3 spans 15 residues. In germline, CDR1 is GTSNPN, CDR2 SVGIG (reference sequence). V was pared by 3 bases and J by 5 bases, with 9 bases of the junction left unmatched. Sequenced here: peripheral blood, sampled in a trial of Ad26.COV2.S vaccine versus placebo. The receptor comes from a person between 18 and 65 years old who received the Ad26.COV2.S COVID-19 vaccine or a placebo. The genes are TRBV30 and TRBJ1-4, with 7 bases identical to TRBD1. The CDR3 here is CAWRDRGQMNEKLFF. CDR3 DNA sequence: TGTGCCTGGAGGGATAGGGGACAGATGAATGAAAAACTGTTTTTT. The full variable domain, its missing parts supplied by reference TRBV30 and TRBJ1-4, is SQTIHQWPATLVQPVGSPLSLECTVEGTSNPNLYWYRQAAGRGLQLLFYSVGIGQISSEVPQNLSASRPQDRQFILSSKKLLLSDSGFYLCAWRDRGQMNEKLFFGSGTQLSVL.